This is a list of T cell receptor beta chains from one sample in a study of T cell responses to AZD1222 COVID-19 vaccine. TCRdb keeps only in-frame clones here, not all; method: immunoSEQ multiplex PCR. The data show 110,000 to 150,000 clones, with around 89% seen just once and about 4.8% held by the top ten. The specimen was peripheral blood, collected on day 0 of AZD1222 vaccination. The receptor set was obtained from an adult in good health. The CDR3 runs from the conserved cysteine through the conserved F or W. A D gene is named only where the DNA matches it firmly. Clone size appears in some rows only: once, few, many, or a class for an expanded clone.

j_gene: TRBJ1-2
abundance: -
d_gene: -
v_gene: TRBV19
CDR3nt: TGTGCCAGTAGTATAGCCCACGGAGGAAGGTATGGCTACACCTTC
CDR3aa: CASSIAHGGRYGYTF

j_gene: TRBJ1-2
abundance: few
d_gene: -
v_gene: TRBV30
CDR3nt: TGTGCCTGGAGTCGACAGTTCGATGGCTACACCTTC
CDR3aa: CAWSRQFDGYTF

j_gene: TRBJ1-4
abundance: -
d_gene: -
v_gene: TRBV28
CDR3nt: TGTGCCAGTCAAGTCAATAATGAAAAACTGTTTTTT
CDR3aa: CASQVNNEKLFF

j_gene: TRBJ2-2
abundance: -
d_gene: -
v_gene: TRBV5-1
CDR3nt: TGCGCCAGCAGCTTGGTGGTTTCCGGGGAGCTGTTTTTT
CDR3aa: CASSLVVSGELFF

j_gene: TRBJ2-7
abundance: -
d_gene: TRBD2
v_gene: TRBV27
CDR3nt: TGTGCCAGCAGTTTACTAGCGGGAGTTTCATTTCTCGAGCAGTACTTC
CDR3aa: CASSLLAGVSFLEQYF

j_gene: TRBJ1-4
abundance: -
d_gene: TRBD1
v_gene: TRBV4-2
CDR3nt: TGTGCCAGCAGCCCGGGACAGGGGGGAACAACTAATGAAAAACTGTTTTTT
CDR3aa: CASSPGQGGTTNEKLFF

j_gene: TRBJ2-2
abundance: -
d_gene: -
v_gene: TRBV4-2
CDR3nt: TGTGCCAGCAGCCAAGGGCCCTCTGATGGGGCCGGGGAGCTGTTTTTT
CDR3aa: CASSQGPSDGAGELFF

j_gene: TRBJ2-4
abundance: -
d_gene: -
v_gene: TRBV27
CDR3nt: TGTGCCAGCAGCAAAAGACAGGCCAACAAAAACATTCAGTACTTC
CDR3aa: CASSKRQANKNIQYF

j_gene: TRBJ1-1
abundance: -
d_gene: -
v_gene: TRBV19
CDR3nt: TGTGCCAGTAGTATCCCCCACCCGACCCGGAACACTGAAGCTTTCTTT
CDR3aa: CASSIPHPTRNTEAFF

j_gene: TRBJ2-7
abundance: -
d_gene: -
v_gene: TRBV6-5
CDR3nt: TGTGCCAGCAGTTACATAGGAAGCAGGGCCTACGAGCAGTACTTC
CDR3aa: CASSYIGSRAYEQYF

j_gene: TRBJ1-1
abundance: -
d_gene: -
v_gene: TRBV4-1
CDR3nt: TGCGCCAGCAGCCAAGAGATGGGCAGGGGTTTGGCTGAAGCTTTCTTT
CDR3aa: CASSQEMGRGLAEAFF

j_gene: TRBJ1-6
abundance: once
d_gene: -
v_gene: TRBV28
CDR3nt: TGTGCCACCACGAGGAGGGGTAGTAATTCACCCCTCCACTTT
CDR3aa: CATTRRGSNSPLHF

j_gene: TRBJ2-5
abundance: -
d_gene: -
v_gene: TRBV5-1
CDR3nt: TGCGCCAGCAGCTTGGAATTTTCGGGGTTCCGAGAGACCCAGTACTTC
CDR3aa: CASSLEFSGFRETQYF

j_gene: TRBJ2-7
abundance: few
d_gene: -
v_gene: TRBV7-8
CDR3nt: TGTGCCAGCGCCAGGGCTTCCTCCTACGAGCAGTACTTC
CDR3aa: CASARASSYEQYF

j_gene: TRBJ2-2
abundance: -
d_gene: TRBD1
v_gene: TRBV2
CDR3nt: TGTGCCAGCAAGGACAGGGTGGGCACCGGGGAGCTGTTTTTT
CDR3aa: CASKDRVGTGELFF

j_gene: TRBJ1-2
abundance: -
d_gene: -
v_gene: TRBV6-6
CDR3nt: TGTGCCGCCGGTGGGGGGGGTAACTATGGCTACACCTTC
CDR3aa: CAAGGGGNYGYTF

j_gene: TRBJ1-6
abundance: -
d_gene: -
v_gene: TRBV5-1
CDR3nt: TGCGCCAGCAGCTACCAGGACGCGGGTTCACCCCTCCACTTT
CDR3aa: CASSYQDAGSPLHF

j_gene: TRBJ1-1
abundance: -
d_gene: -
v_gene: TRBV28
CDR3nt: TGTGCCAGCAGTTTAACCCTGAACACTGAAGCTTTCTTT
CDR3aa: CASSLTLNTEAFF

j_gene: TRBJ2-6
abundance: few
d_gene: -
v_gene: TRBV7-3
CDR3nt: TGTGCCAGCAGCGTACAGGGTAGCTCTGGGGCCAACGTCCTGACTTTC
CDR3aa: CASSVQGSSGANVLTF

j_gene: TRBJ1-1
abundance: -
d_gene: -
v_gene: TRBV13
CDR3nt: TGTGCCAGCAGACAGCTTAACACTGAAGCTTTCTTT
CDR3aa: CASRQLNTEAFF

j_gene: TRBJ2-1
abundance: -
d_gene: -
v_gene: TRBV11-2
CDR3nt: TGTGCCAGCAGCTTGACGTCCCGGGCATACAATGAGCAGTTCTTC
CDR3aa: CASSLTSRAYNEQFF

j_gene: TRBJ1-2
abundance: -
d_gene: TRBD1
v_gene: TRBV19
CDR3nt: TGTGCCACAAAACCCTGGGACAGCGAAGTTAACTATGGCTACACCTTC
CDR3aa: CATKPWDSEVNYGYTF

j_gene: TRBJ1-5
abundance: few
d_gene: -
v_gene: TRBV19
CDR3nt: TGTGCCAGTAGTAACAGGGAGGGGAATAGCAATCAGCCCCAGCATTTT
CDR3aa: CASSNREGNSNQPQHF

j_gene: TRBJ1-1
abundance: -
d_gene: -
v_gene: TRBV28
CDR3nt: TGTGCCAGCAGTTTATCCGTATTGAGTAACACTGAAGCTTTCTTT
CDR3aa: CASSLSVLSNTEAFF

j_gene: TRBJ2-1
abundance: -
d_gene: -
v_gene: TRBV25-1
CDR3nt: TGTGCCAGCAGTGACTCAGGGAAACAAGGTGAGCAGTTCTTC
CDR3aa: CASSDSGKQGEQFF

j_gene: TRBJ1-4
abundance: -
d_gene: -
v_gene: TRBV3-1/TRBV3-2
CDR3nt: TGTGCCAGCAGCCACAGGGGTGAAAAACTGTTTTTT
CDR3aa: CASSHRGEKLFF

j_gene: TRBJ1-6
abundance: -
d_gene: -
v_gene: TRBV2
CDR3nt: TGTGCCAGCAGCCAGCTGGAGGTTTCACCCCTCCACTTT
CDR3aa: CASSQLEVSPLHF

j_gene: TRBJ2-7
abundance: -
d_gene: -
v_gene: TRBV20-1
CDR3nt: TGCAGTGCTAGAGATTCGAGTAGCGCCCACTTC
CDR3aa: CSARDSSSAHF

j_gene: TRBJ2-1
abundance: -
d_gene: -
v_gene: TRBV18
CDR3nt: TGTGCCAGCTCACTGGGCCTCGGGGGTGAGCAGTTCTTC
CDR3aa: CASSLGLGGEQFF

j_gene: TRBJ1-4
abundance: -
d_gene: -
v_gene: TRBV6-6
CDR3nt: TGTGCCAGCAGTTACTCTCAGGGCTGGAATGAAAAACTGTTTTTT
CDR3aa: CASSYSQGWNEKLFF